This T cell receptor (beta chain) was retrieved from a study of blood T cell repertoires in COVID-19. Study-level information: Samples representing acute and convalescent COVID-19 were sourced from the United States, Italy and Spain. T cells, B-cell-depleted T cells, or PBMCs provided the cDNA or gDNA that served as material.

TCRdb's table, derived via immunoSEQ multiplex PCR, lists solely in-frame clones and lacks some. The table records just over 250,000 clones, about 90% of them present only once. Germline V lookup: CDR1 MNHEY, CDR2 SMNVEV (reference sequence). Trimming stripped 3 bases from V and 4 bases from J, with 9 bases between. The CDR3 sequence is 14 residues long. The chain links TRBV27 to TRBJ1-4; D gene uncertain. This receptor was identified in a young adult with COVID-19, enrolled during active disease. The specimen sequenced was peripheral blood. In DNA form, the CDR3 reads TGTGCCAGCAGTTTCACGCGGGGTAATGAAAAACTGTTTTTT. Its translation is CASSFTRGNEKLFF.